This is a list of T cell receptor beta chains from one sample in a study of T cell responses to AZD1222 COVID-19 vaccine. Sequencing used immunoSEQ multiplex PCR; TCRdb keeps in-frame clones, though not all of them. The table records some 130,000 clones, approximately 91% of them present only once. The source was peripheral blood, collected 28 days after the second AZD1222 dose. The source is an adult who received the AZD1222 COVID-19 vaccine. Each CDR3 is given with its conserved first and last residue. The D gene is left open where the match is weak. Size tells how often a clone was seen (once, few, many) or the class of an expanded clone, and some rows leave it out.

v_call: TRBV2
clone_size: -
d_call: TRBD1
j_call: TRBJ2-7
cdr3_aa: CASSAPGQVDEQYF
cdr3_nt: TGTGCCAGCAGTGCACCGGGACAGGTTGACGAGCAGTACTTC

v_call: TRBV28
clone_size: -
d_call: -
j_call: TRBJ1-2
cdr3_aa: CASSPPGANYGYTF
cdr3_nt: TGTGCCAGCAGCCCCCCGGGGGCCAACTATGGCTACACCTTC

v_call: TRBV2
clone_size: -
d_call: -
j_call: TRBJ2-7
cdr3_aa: CATRLTASSYEQYF
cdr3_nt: TGTGCCACCCGGTTGACAGCGAGCTCCTACGAGCAGTACTTC

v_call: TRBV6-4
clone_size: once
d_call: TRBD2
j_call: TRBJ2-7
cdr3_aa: CASSQLAGGPYEQYF
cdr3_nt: TGTGCCAGCAGCCAACTAGCGGGAGGGCCGTACGAGCAGTACTTC

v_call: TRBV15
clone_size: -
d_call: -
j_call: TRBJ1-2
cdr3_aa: CATSRDFGDGYTF
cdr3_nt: TGTGCCACCAGCAGAGATTTCGGGGATGGCTACACCTTC

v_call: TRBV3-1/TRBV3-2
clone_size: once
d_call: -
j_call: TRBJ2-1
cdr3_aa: CASSRATNLNEQFF
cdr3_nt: TGTGCCAGCAGCCGGGCAACCAATCTCAATGAGCAGTTCTTC

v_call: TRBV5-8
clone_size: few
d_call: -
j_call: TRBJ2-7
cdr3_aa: CASSYQQGRSVEQYF
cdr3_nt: TGTGCCAGCAGCTACCAACAGGGTCGCTCCGTCGAGCAGTACTTC

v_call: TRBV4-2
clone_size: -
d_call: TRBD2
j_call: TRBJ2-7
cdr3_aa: CASGGLAGVEQYF
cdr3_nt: TGTGCCAGCGGGGGACTAGCGGGAGTCGAGCAGTACTTC

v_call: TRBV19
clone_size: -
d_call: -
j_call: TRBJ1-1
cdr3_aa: CASSIASEAFF
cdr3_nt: TGTGCCAGTAGTATAGCGTCAGAAGCTTTCTTT

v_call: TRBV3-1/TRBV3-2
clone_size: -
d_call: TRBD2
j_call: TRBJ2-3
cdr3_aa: CASSQEVGLVDSTDTQYF
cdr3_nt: TGTGCCAGCAGCCAAGAGGTGGGACTAGTCGATAGCACAGATACGCAGTATTTT

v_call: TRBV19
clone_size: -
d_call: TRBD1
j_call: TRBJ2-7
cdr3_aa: CASTLGQGDYEQYF
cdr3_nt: TGTGCCAGTACCCTGGGACAGGGGGATTACGAGCAGTACTTC

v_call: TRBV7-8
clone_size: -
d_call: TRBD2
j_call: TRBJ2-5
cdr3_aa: CASSPGASGEETQYF
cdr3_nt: TGTGCCAGCAGCCCCGGGGCTAGCGGAGAAGAGACCCAGTACTTC

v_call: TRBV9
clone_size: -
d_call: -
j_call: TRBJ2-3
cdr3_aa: CASSVAGRGFTDTQYF
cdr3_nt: TGTGCCAGCAGCGTAGCCGGTCGCGGCTTCACAGATACGCAGTATTTT

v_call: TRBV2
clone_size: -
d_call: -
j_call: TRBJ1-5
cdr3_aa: CASTERGGINQPQHF
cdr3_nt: TGTGCCAGCACCGAAAGGGGGGGGATCAATCAGCCCCAGCATTTT

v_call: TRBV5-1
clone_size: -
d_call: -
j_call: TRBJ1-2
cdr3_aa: CASSLFPGDGYTF
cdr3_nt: TGCGCCAGCAGCTTATTCCCCGGGGACGGCTACACCTTC

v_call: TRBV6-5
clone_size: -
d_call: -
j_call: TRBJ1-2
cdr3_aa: CASSQANYGYTF
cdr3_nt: TGTGCCAGCAGTCAGGCTAACTATGGCTACACCTTC

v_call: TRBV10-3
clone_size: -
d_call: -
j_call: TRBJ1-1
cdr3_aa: CAIKVNTEAFF
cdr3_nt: TGTGCCATCAAGGTGAACACTGAAGCTTTCTTT

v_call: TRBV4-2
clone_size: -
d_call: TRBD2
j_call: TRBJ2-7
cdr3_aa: CASSQGTSVYEQYF
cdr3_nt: TGTGCCAGCAGCCAAGGGACTAGCGTCTACGAGCAGTACTTC

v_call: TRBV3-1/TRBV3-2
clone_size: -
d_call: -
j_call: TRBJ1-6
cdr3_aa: CASSQVWTDYNSPLHF
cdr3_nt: TGTGCCAGCAGCCAAGTTTGGACAGACTATAATTCACCCCTCCACTTT

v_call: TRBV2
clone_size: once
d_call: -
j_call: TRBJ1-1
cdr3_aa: CASRLGGNTEAFF
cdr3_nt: TGTGCCAGCAGGCTTGGGGGCAACACTGAAGCTTTCTTT

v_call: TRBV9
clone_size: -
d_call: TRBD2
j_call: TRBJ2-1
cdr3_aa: CASSGDSGRSDNEQFF
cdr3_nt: TGTGCCAGCAGCGGAGATAGCGGGAGAAGCGACAATGAGCAGTTCTTC

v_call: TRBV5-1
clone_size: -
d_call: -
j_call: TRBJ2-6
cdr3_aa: CASSGGITGANVLTF
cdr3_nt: TGCGCCAGCAGTGGAGGGATCACCGGGGCCAACGTCCTGACTTTC

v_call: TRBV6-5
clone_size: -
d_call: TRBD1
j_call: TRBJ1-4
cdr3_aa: CASSYGTVNEKLFF
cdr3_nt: TGTGCCAGCAGTTATGGGACAGTGAATGAAAAACTGTTTTTT

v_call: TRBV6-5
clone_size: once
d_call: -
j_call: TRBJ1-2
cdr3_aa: CASSLTGGYGYTF
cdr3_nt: TGTGCCAGCAGTCTGACGGGGGGCTATGGCTACACCTTC

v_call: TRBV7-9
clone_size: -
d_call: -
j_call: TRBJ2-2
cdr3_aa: CASSSKGVANTGELFF
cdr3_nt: TGTGCCAGCAGCTCAAAAGGGGTGGCGAACACCGGGGAGCTGTTTTTT

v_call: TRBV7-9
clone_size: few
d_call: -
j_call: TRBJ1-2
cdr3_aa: CASSSKNDRSFYGYTF
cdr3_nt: TGTGCCAGCAGCTCCAAAAACGACAGGTCCTTCTATGGCTACACCTTC

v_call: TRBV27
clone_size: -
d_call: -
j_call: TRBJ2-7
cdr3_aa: CASSSPLRSSYEQYF
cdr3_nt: TGTGCCAGCAGTTCGCCACTAAGGAGCTCCTACGAGCAGTACTTC

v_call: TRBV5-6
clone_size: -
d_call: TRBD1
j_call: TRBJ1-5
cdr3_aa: CASSLTRQGGNQPQHF
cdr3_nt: TGTGCCAGCAGCTTGACAAGACAGGGAGGCAATCAGCCCCAGCATTTT

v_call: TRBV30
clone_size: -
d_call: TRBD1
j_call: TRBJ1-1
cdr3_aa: CAWSRGLRAEAFF
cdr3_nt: TGTGCCTGGAGTAGGGGGCTTCGCGCTGAAGCTTTCTTT

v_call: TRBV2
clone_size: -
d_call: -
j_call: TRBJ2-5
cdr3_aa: CASKSKSQYF
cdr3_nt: TGTGCCAGCAAATCCAAATCCCAGTACTTC

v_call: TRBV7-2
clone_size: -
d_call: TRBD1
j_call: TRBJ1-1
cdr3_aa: CASSLAQGTEAFF
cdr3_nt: TGTGCCAGCAGCTTAGCACAGGGGACTGAAGCTTTCTTT